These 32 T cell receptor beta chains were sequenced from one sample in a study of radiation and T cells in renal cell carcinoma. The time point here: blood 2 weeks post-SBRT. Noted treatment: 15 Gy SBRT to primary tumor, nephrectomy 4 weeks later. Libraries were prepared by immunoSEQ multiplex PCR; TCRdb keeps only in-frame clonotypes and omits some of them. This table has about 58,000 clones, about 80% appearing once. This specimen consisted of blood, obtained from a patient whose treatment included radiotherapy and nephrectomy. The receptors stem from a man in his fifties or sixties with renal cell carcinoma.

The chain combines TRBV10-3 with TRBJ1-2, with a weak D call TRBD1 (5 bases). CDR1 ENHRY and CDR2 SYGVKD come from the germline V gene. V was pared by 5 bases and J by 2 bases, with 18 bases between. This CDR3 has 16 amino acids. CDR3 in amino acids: CAISQTFGTYNYGYTF. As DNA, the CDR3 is TGTGCCATCAGTCAGACCTTCGGGACGTACAACTATGGCTACACCTTC.

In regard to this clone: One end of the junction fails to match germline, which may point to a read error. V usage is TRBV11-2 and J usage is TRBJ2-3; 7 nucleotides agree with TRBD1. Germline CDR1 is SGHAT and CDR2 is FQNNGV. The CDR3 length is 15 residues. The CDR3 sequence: CASSVDRVGTDTQYF. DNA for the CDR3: TGTGCCAGCAGCGTAGACAGGGTTGGCACAGATACGCAGTATTTT.

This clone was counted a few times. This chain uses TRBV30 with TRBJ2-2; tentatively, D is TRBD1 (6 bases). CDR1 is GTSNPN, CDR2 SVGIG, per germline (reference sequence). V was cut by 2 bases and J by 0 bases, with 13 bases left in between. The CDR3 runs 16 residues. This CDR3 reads CAWSTEAGANTGELFF. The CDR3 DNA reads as TGTGCCTGGAGTACAGAGGCAGGGGCGAACACCGGGGAGCTGTTTTTT.

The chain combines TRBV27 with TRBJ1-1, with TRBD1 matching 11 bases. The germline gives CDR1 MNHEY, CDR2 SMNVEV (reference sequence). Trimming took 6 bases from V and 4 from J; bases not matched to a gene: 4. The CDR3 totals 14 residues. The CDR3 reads CASRWGTGGTEAFF. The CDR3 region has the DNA TGTGCCAGCAGGTGGGGGACAGGGGGCACTGAAGCTTTCTTT.

The CDR3 spells CAWTLRETQYF. CDR3 coding DNA: TGTGCCTGGACTCTTAGGGAGACCCAGTACTTC. The chain recombines TRBV30 with TRBJ2-5; D uncertain. The V end was cut by 4 bases, the J end by 5 bases, with 8 bases between. Germline V CDR1 and CDR2: GTSNPN, SVGIG (reference sequence). The CDR3 is 11 amino acids.

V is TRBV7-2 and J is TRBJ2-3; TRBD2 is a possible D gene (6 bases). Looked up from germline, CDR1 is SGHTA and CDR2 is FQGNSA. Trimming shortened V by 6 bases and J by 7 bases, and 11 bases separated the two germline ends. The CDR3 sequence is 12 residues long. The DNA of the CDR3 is TGTGCCAGCAGTCCACTAGCAAATACGCAGTATTTT. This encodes CASSPLANTQYF.

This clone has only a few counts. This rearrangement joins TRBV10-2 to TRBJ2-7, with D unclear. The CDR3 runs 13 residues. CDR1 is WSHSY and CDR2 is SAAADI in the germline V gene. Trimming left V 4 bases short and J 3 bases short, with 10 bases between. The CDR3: CASSGSDIYEQYV. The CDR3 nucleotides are TGCGCCAGCAGTGGTTCTGACATCTACGAGCAGTACGTC.

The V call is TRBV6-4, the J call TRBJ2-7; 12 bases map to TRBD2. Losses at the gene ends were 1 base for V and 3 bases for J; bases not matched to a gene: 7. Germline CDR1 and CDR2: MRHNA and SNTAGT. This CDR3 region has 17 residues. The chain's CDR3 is CASSDLPGLAGLYEQYV. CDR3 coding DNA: TGTGCCAGCAGTGACTTGCCGGGACTAGCGGGCCTCTACGAGCAGTACGTC.

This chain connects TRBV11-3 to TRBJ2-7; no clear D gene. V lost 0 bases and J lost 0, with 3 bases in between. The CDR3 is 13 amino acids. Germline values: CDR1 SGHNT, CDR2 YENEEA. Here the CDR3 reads CASSLDYSYEQYF. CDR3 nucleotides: TGTGCCAGCAGCTTAGATTACTCCTACGAGCAGTACTTC.

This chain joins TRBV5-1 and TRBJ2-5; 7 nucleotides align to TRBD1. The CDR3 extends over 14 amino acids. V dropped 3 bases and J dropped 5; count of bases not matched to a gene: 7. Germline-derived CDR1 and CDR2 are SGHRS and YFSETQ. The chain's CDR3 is CASSSGQPPETQYF. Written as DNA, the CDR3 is TGCGCCAGCAGCTCGGGACAGCCTCCGGAGACCCAGTACTTC.

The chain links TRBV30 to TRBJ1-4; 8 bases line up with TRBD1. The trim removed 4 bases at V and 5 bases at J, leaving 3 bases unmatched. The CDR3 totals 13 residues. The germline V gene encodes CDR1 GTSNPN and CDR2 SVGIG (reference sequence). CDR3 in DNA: TGTGCCTGGATGCAGGGGGCAAATGAAAAACTGTTTTTT. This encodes CAWMQGANEKLFF. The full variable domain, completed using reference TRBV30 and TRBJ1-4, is SQTIHQWPATLVQPVGSPLSLECTVEGTSNPNLYWYRQAAGRGLQLLFYSVGIGQISSEVPQNLSASRPQDRQFILSSKKLLLSDSGFYLCAWMQGANEKLFFGSGTQLSVL.

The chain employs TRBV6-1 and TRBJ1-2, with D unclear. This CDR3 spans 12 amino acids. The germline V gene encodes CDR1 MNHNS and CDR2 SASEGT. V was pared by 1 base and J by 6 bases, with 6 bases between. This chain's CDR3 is CASSEELDGYTF. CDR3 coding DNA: TGTGCCAGCAGTGAAGAACTGGATGGCTACACCTTC.

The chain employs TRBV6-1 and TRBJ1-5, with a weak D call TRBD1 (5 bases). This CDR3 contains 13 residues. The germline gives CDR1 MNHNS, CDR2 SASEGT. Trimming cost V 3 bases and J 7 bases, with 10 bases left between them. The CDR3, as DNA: TGTGCCAGCAGTGAGGCAGGGTTCCAGCCCCAGCATTTT. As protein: CASSEAGFQPQHF.

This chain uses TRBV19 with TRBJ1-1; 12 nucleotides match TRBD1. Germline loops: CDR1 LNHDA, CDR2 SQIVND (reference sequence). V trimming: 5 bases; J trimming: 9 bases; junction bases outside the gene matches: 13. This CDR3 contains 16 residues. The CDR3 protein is CASSPGTGGANKKAFF. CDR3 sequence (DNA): TGTGCCAGTAGTCCGGGGACAGGGGGCGCAAACAAGAAAGCTTTCTTT.

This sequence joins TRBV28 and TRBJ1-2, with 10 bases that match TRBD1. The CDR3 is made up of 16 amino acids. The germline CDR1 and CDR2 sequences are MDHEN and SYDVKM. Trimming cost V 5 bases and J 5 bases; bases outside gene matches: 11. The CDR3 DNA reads TGTGCCAGCAGTCCCCCGGCGGGACAGGGGAGTTATGGCTACACCTTC. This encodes CASSPPAGQGSYGYTF.

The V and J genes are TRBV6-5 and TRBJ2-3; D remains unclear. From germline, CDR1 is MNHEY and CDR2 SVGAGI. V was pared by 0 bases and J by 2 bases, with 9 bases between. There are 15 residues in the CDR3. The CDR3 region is CASSYSFAFTDTQYF. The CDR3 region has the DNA TGTGCCAGCAGTTACTCCTTTGCCTTCACAGATACGCAGTATTTT.

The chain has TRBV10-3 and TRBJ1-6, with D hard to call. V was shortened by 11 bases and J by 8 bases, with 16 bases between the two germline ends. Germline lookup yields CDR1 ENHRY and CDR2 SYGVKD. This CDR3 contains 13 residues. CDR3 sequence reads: CASGGMFDSPLHF. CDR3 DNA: TGTGCCTCTGGAGGAATGTTCGATTCACCCCTCCACTTT.

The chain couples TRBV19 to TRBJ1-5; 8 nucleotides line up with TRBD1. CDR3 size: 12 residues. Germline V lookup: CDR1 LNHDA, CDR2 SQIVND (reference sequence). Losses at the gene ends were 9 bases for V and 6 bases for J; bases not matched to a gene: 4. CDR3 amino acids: CASRTGSQPQHF. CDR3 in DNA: TGTGCCAGCAGGACAGGGTCTCAGCCCCAGCATTTT.

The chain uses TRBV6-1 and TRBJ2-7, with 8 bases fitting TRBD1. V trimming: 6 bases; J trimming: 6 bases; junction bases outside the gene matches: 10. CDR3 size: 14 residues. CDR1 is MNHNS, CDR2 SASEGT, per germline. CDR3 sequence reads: CASSHPQGAGEQYV. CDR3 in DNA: TGTGCCAGCAGCCACCCTCAGGGGGCAGGCGAGCAGTACGTC.

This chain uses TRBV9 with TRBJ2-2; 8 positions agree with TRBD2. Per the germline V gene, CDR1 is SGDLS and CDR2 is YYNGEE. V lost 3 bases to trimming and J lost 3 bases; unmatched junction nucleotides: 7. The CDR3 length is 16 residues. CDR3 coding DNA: TGTGCCAGCAGCGAGAGCGGGGGACCTGACACCGGGGAGCTGTTTTTT. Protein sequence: CASSESGGPDTGELFF.

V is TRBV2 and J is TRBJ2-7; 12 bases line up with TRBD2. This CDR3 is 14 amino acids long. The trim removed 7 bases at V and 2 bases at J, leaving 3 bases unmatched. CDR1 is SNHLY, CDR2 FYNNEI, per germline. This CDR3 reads CASKLAGGTYEQYF. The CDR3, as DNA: TGTGCCAGCAAACTAGCGGGGGGAACCTACGAGCAGTACTTC. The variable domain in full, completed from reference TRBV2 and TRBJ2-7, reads EPEVTQTPSHQVTQMGQEVILRCVPISNHLYFYWYRQILGQKVEFLVSFYNNEISEKSEIFDDQFSVERPDGSNFTLKIRSTKLEDSAMYFCASKLAGGTYEQYFGPGTRLTVT.

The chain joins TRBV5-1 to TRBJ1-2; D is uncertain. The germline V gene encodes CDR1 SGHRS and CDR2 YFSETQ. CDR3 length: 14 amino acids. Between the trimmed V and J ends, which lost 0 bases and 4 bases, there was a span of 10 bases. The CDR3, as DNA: TGCGCCAGCAGCTTGGAGGGCGGTACCTATGGCTACACCTTC. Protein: CASSLEGGTYGYTF. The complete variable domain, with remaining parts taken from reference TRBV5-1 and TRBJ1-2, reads KAGVTQTPRYLIKTRGQQVTLSCSPISGHRSVSWYQQTPGQGLQFLFEYFSETQRNKGNFPGRFSGRQFSNSRSEMNVSTLELGDSALYLCASSLEGGTYGYTFGSGTRLTVV.

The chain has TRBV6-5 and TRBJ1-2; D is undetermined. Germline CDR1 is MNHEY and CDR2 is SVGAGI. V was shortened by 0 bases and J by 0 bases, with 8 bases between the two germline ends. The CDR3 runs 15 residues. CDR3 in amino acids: CASSYSGIANYGYTF. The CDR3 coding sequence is TGTGCCAGCAGTTACTCGGGGATTGCTAACTATGGCTACACCTTC.

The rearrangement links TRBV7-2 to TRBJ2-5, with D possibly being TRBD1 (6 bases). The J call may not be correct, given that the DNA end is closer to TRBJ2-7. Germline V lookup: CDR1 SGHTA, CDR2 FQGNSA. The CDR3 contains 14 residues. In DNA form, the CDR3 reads TGTGCCAGCAGCTTAGCGTGGCAGGGGTACGAGCAGTACTTC. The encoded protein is CASSLAWQGYEQYF.

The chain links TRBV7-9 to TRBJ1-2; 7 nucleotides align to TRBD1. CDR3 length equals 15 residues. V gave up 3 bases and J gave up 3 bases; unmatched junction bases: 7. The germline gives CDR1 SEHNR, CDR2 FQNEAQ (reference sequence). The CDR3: CASSLGTTGHYGYTF. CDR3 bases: TGTGCCAGCAGCTTGGGGACGACAGGGCACTATGGCTACACCTTC.

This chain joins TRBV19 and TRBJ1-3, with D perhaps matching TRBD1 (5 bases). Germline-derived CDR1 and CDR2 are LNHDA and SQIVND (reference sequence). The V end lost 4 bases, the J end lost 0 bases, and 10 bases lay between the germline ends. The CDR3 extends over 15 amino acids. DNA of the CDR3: TGTGCCAGTAGTACTAAGGGGAGCTCTGGAAACACCATATATTTT. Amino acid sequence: CASSTKGSSGNTIYF.

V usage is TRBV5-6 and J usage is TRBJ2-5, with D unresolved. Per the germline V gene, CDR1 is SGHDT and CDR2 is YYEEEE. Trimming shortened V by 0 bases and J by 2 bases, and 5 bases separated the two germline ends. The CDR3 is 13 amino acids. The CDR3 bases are TGTGCCAGCAGCTTGGTCCTGCAAGAGACCCAGTACTTC. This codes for CASSLVLQETQYF.

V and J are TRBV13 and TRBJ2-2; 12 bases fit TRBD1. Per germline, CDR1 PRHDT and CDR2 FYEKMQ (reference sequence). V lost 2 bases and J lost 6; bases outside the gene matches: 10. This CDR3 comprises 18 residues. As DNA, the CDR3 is TGTGCCAGCAGCTTAAGGGGACAGGGGGCGTGGGGCGCCGGGGAGCTGTTTTTT. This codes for CASSLRGQGAWGAGELFF.

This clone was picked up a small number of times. In DNA, the CDR3 is TGTGCCAGCAGTGAGAGCCCGAGGGGGTCCCAGTACTTC. Its protein is CASSESPRGSQYF. The rearrangement joins TRBV2 to TRBJ2-5, with D perhaps matching TRBD1 (6 bases). Germline-derived CDR1 and CDR2 are SNHLY and FYNNEI. This CDR3 comprises 13 residues. Trimming took off 3 bases at V and 9 bases at J, with 14 bases between the two ends.

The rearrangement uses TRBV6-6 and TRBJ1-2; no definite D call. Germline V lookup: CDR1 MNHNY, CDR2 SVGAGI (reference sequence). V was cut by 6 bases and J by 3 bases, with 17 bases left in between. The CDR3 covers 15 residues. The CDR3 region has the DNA TGTGCCAGCAGACCCTCGATTGGGGAGTACTATGGCTACACCTTC. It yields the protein CASRPSIGEYYGYTF.

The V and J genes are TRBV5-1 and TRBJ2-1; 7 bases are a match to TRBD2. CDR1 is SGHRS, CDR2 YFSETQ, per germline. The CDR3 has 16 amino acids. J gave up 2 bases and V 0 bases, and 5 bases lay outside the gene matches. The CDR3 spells CASSLDSSGTYNEQFF. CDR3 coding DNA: TGCGCCAGCAGCTTGGATTCTAGCGGCACCTACAATGAGCAGTTCTTC.

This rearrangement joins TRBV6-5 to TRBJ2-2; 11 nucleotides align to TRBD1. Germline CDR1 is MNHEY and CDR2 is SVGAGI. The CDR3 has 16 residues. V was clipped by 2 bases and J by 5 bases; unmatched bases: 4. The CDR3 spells CASSYRGQGGTGELFF. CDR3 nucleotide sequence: TGTGCCAGCAGTTACCGGGGACAGGGGGGAACCGGGGAGCTGTTTTTT.